This T cell receptor (beta chain) was identified in a study of T cell responses to AZD1222 COVID-19 vaccine. Clones were read by immunoSEQ multiplex PCR, and TCRdb kept only the in-frame ones, dropping some. The table lists 120,000 or so clones, 70% to 85% of them singletons. V was shortened by 2 bases and J by 5 bases, with 12 bases between the two germline ends. This CDR3 region has 14 residues. Looked up from germline, CDR1 is SGHVS and CDR2 is FQNEAQ. Source: peripheral blood, taken 28 days after the second AZD1222 dose. This sequence originates from an adult who received the AZD1222 COVID-19 vaccine. The chain joins TRBV7-8 to TRBJ1-2, with D maybe TRBD1 (5 bases). CDR3 in amino acids: CASSLTAGPYGYTF. The DNA for the CDR3 is TGTGCCAGCAGCTTAACCGCGGGGCCTTATGGCTACACCTTC. Full variable domain (remainder filled in from reference TRBV7-8 and TRBJ1-2): GAGVSQSPRYKVAKRGQDVALRCDPISGHVSLFWYQQALGQGPEFLTYFQNEAQLDKSGLPSDRFFAERPEGSVSTLKIQRTQQEDSAVYLCASSLTAGPYGYTFGSGTRLTVV.